This TCR beta chain emerged from a study of cytomegalovirus exposure and HLA in healthy donors. The protocol was immunoSEQ multiplex PCR, while the TCRdb copy is restricted to in-frame clones and leaves out a portion. This sample has about 150,000 clones, with about 94% found just once. This CDR3 region has 10 residues. Germline CDR1 is MGHDK and CDR2 is SYGVNS. The specimen was PBMCs. The chain recombines TRBV25-1 with TRBJ2-5; D may be TRBD1 (6 bases). The end of the DNA aligns better with TRBJ2-7, so the J call may be wrong. This receptor was taken from a man aged 18-30 years in good health and CMV-seropositive. The CDR3 sequence is CASQGGEQYF. The DNA of the CDR3 is TGTGCCTCACAGGGTGGCGAGCAGTACTTC.